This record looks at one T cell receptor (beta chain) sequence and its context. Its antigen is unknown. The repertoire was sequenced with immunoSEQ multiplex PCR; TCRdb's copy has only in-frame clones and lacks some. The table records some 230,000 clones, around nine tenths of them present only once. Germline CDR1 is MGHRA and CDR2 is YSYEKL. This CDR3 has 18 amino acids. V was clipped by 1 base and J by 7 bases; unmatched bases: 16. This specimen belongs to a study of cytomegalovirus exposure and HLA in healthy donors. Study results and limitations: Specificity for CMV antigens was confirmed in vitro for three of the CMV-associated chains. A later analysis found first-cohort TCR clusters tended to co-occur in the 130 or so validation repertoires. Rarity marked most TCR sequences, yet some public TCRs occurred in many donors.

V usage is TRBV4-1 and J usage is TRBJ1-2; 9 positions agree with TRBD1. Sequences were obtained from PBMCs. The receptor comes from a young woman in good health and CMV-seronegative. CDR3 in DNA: TGCGCCAGCAGCCAAGTTACGGGTACTACCGGGACAGGGCTTGGCTACACCTTC. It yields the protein CASSQVTGTTGTGLGYTF.